These 4 T cell receptor beta chains share one sample of origin, sequenced in a study of response to subunit inactivated influenza vaccine. TCRdb re-analysed the RT-PCR reads in MiXCR, keeping a single row per CDR3 protein. The data hold around 760,000 distinct CDR3 sequences, with roughly 13% observed a single time. The sequenced sample was PBMCs from blood, obtained approximately 15 days before vaccination. The source is a man aged 45-60 years who received an inactivated influenza vaccine.

With respect to this clonotype: Sequence at one end of the junction differs from germline and may be a read error. The rearrangement links TRBV9 to TRBJ2-1; D may be TRBD1 or TRBD2 (5 bases each). From germline, CDR1 is SGDLS and CDR2 YYNGEE. The length of the CDR3 is 15 residues. The CDR3 DNA reads as TGTGCCAGCAGCGCCCTAGGGACGTTGGTGTCTGAGAAGTTCTTC. This gives the protein CASSALGTLVSEKFF.

This clonotype was counted a few times. The J gene is TRBJ1-2, the V gene TRBV12-3 or TRBV12-4; 10 nucleotides align to TRBD1. V lost 7 bases to trimming and J lost 7 bases; unmatched junction nucleotides: 9. CDR3 size: 14 residues. The CDR3 coding sequence is TGTGCCAGCACCAAGGGACAGGGGCCTTCTGGCTACACCTTC. It specifies CASTKGQGPSGYTF.

This clonotype was counted between two and nine times. The chain couples TRBV5-1 to TRBJ1-1; a possible D gene is TRBD1 (5 bases). V lost 2 bases, J lost 0 bases, and 11 bases lay in between. The CDR3 is 15 amino acids. CDR1 SGHRS and CDR2 YFSETQ come from the germline V gene. CDR3 protein: CASSLGAGLNTEAFF. In nucleotides, the CDR3 is TGCGCCAGCAGCTTAGGGGCGGGCCTGAACACTGAAGCTTTCTTT.

This clonotype was seen at least ten times. This chain connects TRBV5-1 to TRBJ1-5; 8 bases are shared with TRBD1. This CDR3 has 13 residues. In germline, CDR1 is SGHRS, CDR2 YFSETQ. V was clipped by 4 bases and J by 5 bases; unmatched bases: 2. The CDR3 here is CASSPDRDQPQHF. The CDR3 DNA follows: TGCGCCAGCAGCCCGGACAGGGATCAGCCCCAGCATTTT.